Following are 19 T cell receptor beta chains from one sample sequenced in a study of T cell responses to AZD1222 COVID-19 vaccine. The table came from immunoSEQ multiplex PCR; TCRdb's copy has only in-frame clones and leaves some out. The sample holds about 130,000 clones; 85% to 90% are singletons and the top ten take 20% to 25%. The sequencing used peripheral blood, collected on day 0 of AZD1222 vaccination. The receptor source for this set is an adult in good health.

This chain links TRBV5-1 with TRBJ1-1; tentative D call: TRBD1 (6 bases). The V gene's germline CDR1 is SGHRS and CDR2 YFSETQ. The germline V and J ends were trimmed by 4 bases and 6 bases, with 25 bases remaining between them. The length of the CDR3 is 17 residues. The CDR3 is CASSGSPAGAGAPEAFF. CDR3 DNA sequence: TGCGCCAGCAGCGGGAGCCCGGCAGGGGCCGGGGCCCCTGAAGCTTTCTTT.

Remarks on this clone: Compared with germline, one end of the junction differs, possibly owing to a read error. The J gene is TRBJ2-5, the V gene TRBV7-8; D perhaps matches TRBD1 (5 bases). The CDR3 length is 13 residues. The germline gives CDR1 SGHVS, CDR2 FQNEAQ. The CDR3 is CASSLGARETQYF. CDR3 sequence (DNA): TGTGCCAGCAGTTTAGGGGCTCGGGAGACCCAGTACTTC.

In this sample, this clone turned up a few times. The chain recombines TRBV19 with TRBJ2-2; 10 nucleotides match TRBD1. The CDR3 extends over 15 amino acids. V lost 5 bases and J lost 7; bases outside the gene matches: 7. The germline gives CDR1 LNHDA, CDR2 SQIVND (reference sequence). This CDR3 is CASSPQDRGFGELFF. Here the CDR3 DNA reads TGTGCCAGTAGTCCCCAGGACAGGGGGTTCGGGGAGCTGTTTTTT.

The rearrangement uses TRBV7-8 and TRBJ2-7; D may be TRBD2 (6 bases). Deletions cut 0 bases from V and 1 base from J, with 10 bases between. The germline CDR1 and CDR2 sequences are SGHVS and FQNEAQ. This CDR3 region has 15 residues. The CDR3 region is CASSLAASVSYEQYF. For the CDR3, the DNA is TGTGCCAGCAGCTTAGCTGCTAGCGTTTCCTACGAGCAGTACTTC.

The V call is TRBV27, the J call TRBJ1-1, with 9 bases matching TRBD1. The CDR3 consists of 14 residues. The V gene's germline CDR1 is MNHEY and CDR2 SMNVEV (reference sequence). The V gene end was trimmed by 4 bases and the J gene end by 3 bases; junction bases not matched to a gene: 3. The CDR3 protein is CASSWDRADTEAFF. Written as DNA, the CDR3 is TGTGCCAGCAGTTGGGACAGGGCTGACACTGAAGCTTTCTTT.

The CDR3 loop reads CSARDLPGQYF. As DNA, the CDR3 is TGCAGTGCTAGAGATCTACCGGGGCAGTACTTC. V and J are TRBV20-1 and TRBJ2-7, with unresolved D. V shed 0 bases and J shed 9 bases, with 9 bases lying between them. This CDR3 is 11 amino acids long. CDR1 DFQATT and CDR2 SNEGSKA come from the germline V gene (reference sequence).

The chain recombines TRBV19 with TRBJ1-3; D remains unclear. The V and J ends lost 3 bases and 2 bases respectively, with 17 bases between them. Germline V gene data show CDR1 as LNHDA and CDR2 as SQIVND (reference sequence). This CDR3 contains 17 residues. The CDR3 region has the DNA TGTGCCAGTAGTATTAAGATCCGGGATCAGACTGGAAACACCATATATTTT. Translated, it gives CASSIKIRDQTGNTIYF.

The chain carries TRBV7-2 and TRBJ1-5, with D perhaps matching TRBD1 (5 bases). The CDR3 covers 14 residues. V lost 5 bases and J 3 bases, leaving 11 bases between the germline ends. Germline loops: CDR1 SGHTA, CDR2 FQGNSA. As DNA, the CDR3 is TGTGCCAGCAGCCCAGACAGCCCCAATCAGCCCCAGCATTTT. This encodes CASSPDSPNQPQHF.

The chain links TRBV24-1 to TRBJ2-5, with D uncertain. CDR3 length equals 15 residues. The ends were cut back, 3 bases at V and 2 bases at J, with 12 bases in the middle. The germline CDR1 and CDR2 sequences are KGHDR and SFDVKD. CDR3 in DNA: TGTGCCACCAGTGATGACCGGGCCGATCAAGAGACCCAGTACTTC. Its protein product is CATSDDRADQETQYF.

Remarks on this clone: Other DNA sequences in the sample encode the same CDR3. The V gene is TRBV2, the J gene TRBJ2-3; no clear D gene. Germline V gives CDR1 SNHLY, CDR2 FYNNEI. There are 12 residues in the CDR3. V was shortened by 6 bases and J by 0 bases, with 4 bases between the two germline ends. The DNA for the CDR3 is TGTGCCAGCAGCGTTAGCACAGATACGCAGTATTTT. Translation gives CASSVSTDTQYF.

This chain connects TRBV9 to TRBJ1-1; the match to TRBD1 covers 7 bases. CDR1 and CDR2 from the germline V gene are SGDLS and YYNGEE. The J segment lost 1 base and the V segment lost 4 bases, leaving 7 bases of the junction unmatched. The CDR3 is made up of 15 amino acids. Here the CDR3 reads CASSPRGGANTEAFF. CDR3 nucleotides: TGTGCCAGCAGCCCCCGAGGGGGCGCGAACACTGAAGCTTTCTTT.

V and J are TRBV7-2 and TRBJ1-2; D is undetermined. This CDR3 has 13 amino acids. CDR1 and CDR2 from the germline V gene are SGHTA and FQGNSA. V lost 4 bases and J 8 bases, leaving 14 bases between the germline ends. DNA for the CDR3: TGTGCCAGCAGCTCTGCCGTACTTGGGGGCTACACCTTC. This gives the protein CASSSAVLGGYTF.

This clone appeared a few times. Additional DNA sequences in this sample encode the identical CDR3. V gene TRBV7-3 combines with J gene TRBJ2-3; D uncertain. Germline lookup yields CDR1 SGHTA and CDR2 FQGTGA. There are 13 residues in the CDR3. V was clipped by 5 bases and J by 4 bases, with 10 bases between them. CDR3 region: CASSPHGSDTQYF. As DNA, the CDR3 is TGTGCCAGCAGCCCCCACGGGTCAGATACGCAGTATTTT.

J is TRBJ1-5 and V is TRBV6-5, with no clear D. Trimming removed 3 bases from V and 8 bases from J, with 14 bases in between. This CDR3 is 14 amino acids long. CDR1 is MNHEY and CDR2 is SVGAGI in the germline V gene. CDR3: CASSYLGPAEPQHF. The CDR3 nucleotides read TGTGCCAGCAGTTATTTAGGGCCCGCGGAGCCCCAGCATTTT.

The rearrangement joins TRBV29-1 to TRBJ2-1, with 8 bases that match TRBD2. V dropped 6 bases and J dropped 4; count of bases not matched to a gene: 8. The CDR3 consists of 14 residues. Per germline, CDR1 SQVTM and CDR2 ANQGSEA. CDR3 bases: TGCAGCGTAGATAGCGGGGTATCTTACAATGAGCAGTTCTTC. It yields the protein CSVDSGVSYNEQFF.

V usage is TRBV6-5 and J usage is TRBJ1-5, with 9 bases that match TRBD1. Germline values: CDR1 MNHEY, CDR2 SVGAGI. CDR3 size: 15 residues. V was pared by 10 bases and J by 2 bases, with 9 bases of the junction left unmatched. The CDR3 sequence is CAITRGQGGNQPQHF. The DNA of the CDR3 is TGTGCCATCACCCGGGGACAGGGTGGCAATCAGCCCCAGCATTTT.

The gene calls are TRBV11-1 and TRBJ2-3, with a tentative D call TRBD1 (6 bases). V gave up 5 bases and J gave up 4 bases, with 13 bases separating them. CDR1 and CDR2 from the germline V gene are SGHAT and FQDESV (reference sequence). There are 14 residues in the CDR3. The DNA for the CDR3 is TGTGCCAGCAGCGGCAGGGGATGGGCAGATACGCAGTATTTT. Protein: CASSGRGWADTQYF.

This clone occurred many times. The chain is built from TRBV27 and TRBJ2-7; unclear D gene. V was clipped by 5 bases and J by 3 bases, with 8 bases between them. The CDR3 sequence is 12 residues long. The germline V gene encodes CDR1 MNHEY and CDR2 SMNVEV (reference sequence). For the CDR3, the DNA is TGTGCCAGCAGTACGAGTCTCTACGAGCAGTACTTC. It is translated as CASSTSLYEQYF.

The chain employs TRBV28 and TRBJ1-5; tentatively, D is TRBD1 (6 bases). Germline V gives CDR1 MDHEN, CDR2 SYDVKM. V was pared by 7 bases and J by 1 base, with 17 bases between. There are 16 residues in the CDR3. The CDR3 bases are TGTGCCAGCACCCAAAACAGGGTGCGGAGCAATCAGCCCCAGCATTTT. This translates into CASTQNRVRSNQPQHF.